This TCR beta chain was obtained from a study of T cells in Graves' hyperthyroidism and ophthalmopathy. General study points: Ophthalmopathy was model-predicted a median about 7.1 months pre-onset. In blood, most of the thyroid clonotypes expanded above 0.001 were also present.

A note on this clonotype: The antigen is not known.

Clinical symptoms, serum thyroxine and TRAb, thyroid ultrasound and orbital computed tomography were used for the diagnoses. V dropped 0 bases and J dropped 0; count of bases not matched to a gene: 18. This CDR3 contains 22 residues. The germline V gene has CDR1 DFQATT and CDR2 SNEGSKA (reference sequence). RNA transcripts gave rise to amplified TCR beta CDR3 regions. The study used the HTBI primer set for a first-round RT-PCR of the TCR CDR3. TCRdb redid the calling of the multiplex PCR reads with MiXCR, one entry per CDR3 protein. This table holds hundreds of thousands of distinct CDR3 sequences, 20% found once.

The material sequenced was blood. The V and J genes are TRBV20-1 and TRBJ2-1, with TRBD2 matching over 12 bases. This sequence was found in a man aged 40-50 years with Graves' ophthalmopathy. The CDR3 is CSAREGRLAGGLGEVSYNEQFF. CDR3 coding DNA: TGCAGTGCTAGAGAAGGGCGGCTAGCGGGAGGGCTGGGTGAAGTCTCCTACAATGAGCAGTTCTTC.